The 26 T cell receptor beta chains listed next were all sequenced from one sample in a study of blood T cell repertoires in COVID-19. Sequencing used immunoSEQ multiplex PCR; TCRdb keeps in-frame clones, though not all of them. The table lists about 110,000 clones, 76% of them singletons. The sequenced sample was peripheral blood. Receptors originate from an elderly man with COVID-19, enrolled during active disease.

This rearrangement joins TRBV7-3 to TRBJ2-7; 7 bases align to TRBD1. Trimming at V came to 2 bases and at J to 5 bases, leaving 12 bases not matched to a gene. This CDR3 spans 16 amino acids. From germline, CDR1 is SGHTA and CDR2 FQGTGA. The CDR3, as DNA: TGTGCCAGCAGCTTAGGGGCAGGGGGATCGAGCGACGAGCAGTACTTC. It codes for CASSLGAGGSSDEQYF.

The V and J genes are TRBV2 and TRBJ1-6; 11 nucleotides match TRBD1. The CDR3 length is 15 residues. CDR1 SNHLY and CDR2 FYNNEI come from the germline V gene. Trimming at V came to 6 bases and at J to 7 bases, leaving 5 bases not matched to a gene. The CDR3 reads CASRGGQGVNSPLHF. In DNA, the CDR3 is TGTGCCAGCAGAGGGGGACAGGGGGTGAATTCACCCCTCCACTTT.

The chain links TRBV9 to TRBJ1-1; 7 bases are a match to TRBD1. Trimming cost V 1 base and J 4 bases; bases outside gene matches: 4. This CDR3 contains 14 residues. The germline CDR1 and CDR2 sequences are SGDLS and YYNGEE. The CDR3 region is CASSVQGGGTEAFF. In DNA form, the CDR3 reads TGTGCCAGCAGCGTACAAGGGGGCGGCACTGAAGCTTTCTTT.

This clone was recorded a few times. V and J are TRBV5-1 and TRBJ1-2; 8 nucleotides align to TRBD1. Per the germline V gene, CDR1 is SGHRS and CDR2 is YFSETQ. V lost 0 bases, J lost 5 bases, and 6 bases stayed unmatched. This CDR3 has 15 residues. CDR3 sequence: CASSLGTGQGYGYTF. For the CDR3, the DNA is TGCGCCAGCAGCTTGGGGACAGGGCAAGGTTATGGCTACACCTTC.

This clone came up a few times. The chain recombines TRBV7-3 with TRBJ2-2, with 12 bases lining up with TRBD2. This CDR3 is built from 16 residues. Germline CDR1 SGHTA, CDR2 FQGTGA. V lost 3 bases to trimming and J lost 4 bases; unmatched junction nucleotides: 3. The DNA for the CDR3 is TGTGCCAGCAGCTTGGTACTAGCGGGAGGCACCGGGGAGCTGTTTTTT. Protein: CASSLVLAGGTGELFF. The full variable domain, its missing parts supplied by reference TRBV7-3 and TRBJ2-2, is GAGVSQTPSNKVTEKGKYVELRCDPISGHTALYWYRQSLGQGPEFLIYFQGTGAADDSGLPNDRFFAVRPEGSVSTLKIQRTERGDSAVYLCASSLVLAGGTGELFFGEGSRLTVL.

This clone was observed once. V is TRBV19 and J is TRBJ2-3, with D possibly matching TRBD2 (7 bases). The CDR3 loop spans 13 amino acids. The V and J ends lost 10 bases and 3 bases respectively, with 14 bases between them. The germline CDR1 and CDR2 sequences are LNHDA and SQIVND (reference sequence). CDR3 region: CATQGGETDTQYF. The CDR3 DNA follows: TGTGCCACCCAAGGGGGGGAAACAGATACGCAGTATTTT.

This clone was recorded many times. The chain carries TRBV3-1 (or the pseudogene TRBV3-2) and TRBJ1-1; TRBD1 might be the D (5 bases). Germline V lookup: CDR1 LGHDT, CDR2 YNNKEL (reference sequence). Trimming took 1 base from V and 6 from J, leaving 12 bases between them. The CDR3 spans 14 residues. The CDR3 reads CASSQGGGDAEAFF. CDR3 in DNA: TGTGCCAGCAGCCAAGGGGGCGGGGACGCTGAAGCTTTCTTT.

The count of this clone is one. The rearrangement joins TRBV10-2 to TRBJ2-7; weak D call: TRBD2 (5 bases). This CDR3 is 13 amino acids long. V lost 2 bases, J lost 1 base, and 6 bases lay in between. The germline CDR1 and CDR2 sequences are WSHSY and SAAADI. The CDR3, as DNA: TGCGCCAGCAGTGAGGGCGGGTCCTACGAGCAGTACTTC. This sequence encodes CASSEGGSYEQYF.

The chain carries TRBV5-1 and TRBJ2-3, with 8 nucleotides matching TRBD1. V shed 4 bases and J 2 bases; nucleotides not matched to a gene: 9. The length of the CDR3 is 16 residues. Germline V CDR1 and CDR2: SGHRS, YFSETQ. CDR3 bases: TGCGCCAGCAGCGAAGGACAGGGCGCTGACACAGATACGCAGTATTTT. Protein: CASSEGQGADTDTQYF.

The V call is TRBV27, the J call TRBJ1-4; D might be TRBD1 (5 bases). The CDR3 totals 13 residues. CDR1 MNHEY and CDR2 SMNVEV come from the germline V gene (reference sequence). Trimming took 1 base from V and 8 from J, leaving 8 bases between them. CDR3 DNA sequence: TGTGCCAGCAGTTTATGGGGGGTCGAAAAACTGTTTTTT. This encodes CASSLWGVEKLFF.

This chain connects TRBV7-3 to TRBJ2-1, with 8 bases that match TRBD2. The CDR3 length is 15 residues. CDR1 SGHTA and CDR2 FQGTGA come from the germline V gene. V lost 5 bases, J lost 8 bases, and 11 bases stayed unmatched. CDR3 in amino acids: CASSPRAGVSDEQFF. The CDR3 DNA reads as TGTGCCAGCAGCCCCCGAGCGGGGGTAAGCGATGAGCAGTTCTTC.

J is TRBJ2-5 and V is TRBV18, with D perhaps TRBD2 (6 bases). Trimming stripped 2 bases from V and 0 bases from J, with 7 bases between. Germline assignment: CDR1 KGHSH and CDR2 LQKENI. The CDR3 covers 14 residues. The CDR3 DNA reads TGTGCCAGCTCACCAGCGGGACACCAAGAGACCCAGTACTTC. Protein sequence: CASSPAGHQETQYF.

The CDR3 region is CASSQDSASGSHDSSYNEQFF. For the CDR3, the DNA is TGTGCCAGCAGCCAAGATTCGGCTAGCGGGAGTCATGATAGCTCCTACAATGAGCAGTTCTTC. The V gene is TRBV3-1 (or the pseudogene TRBV3-2), the J gene TRBJ2-1; 10 bases match TRBD2. Germline CDR1 LGHDT, CDR2 YNNKEL (reference sequence). This CDR3 comprises 21 residues. With 0 bases clipped from V and 0 bases from J, the junction kept 14 bases outside the gene matches.

This rearrangement joins TRBV7-2 to TRBJ2-7, with 8 bases fitting TRBD1. Germline V gene sequence: CDR1 SGHTA, CDR2 FQGNSA. The CDR3 has 14 residues. The trim removed 5 bases at V and 2 bases at J, leaving 5 bases unmatched. The CDR3 bases are TGTGCCAGCAGCACAGGACAGGGTCCCTACGAGCAGTACTTC. As protein: CASSTGQGPYEQYF. Together with reference TRBV7-2 and TRBJ2-7, the CDR3 gives the full variable domain: GAGVSQSPSNKVTEKGKDVELRCDPISGHTALYWYRQSLGQGLEFLIYFQGNSAPDKSGLPSDRFSAERTGGSVSTLTIQRTQQEDSAVYLCASSTGQGPYEQYFGPGTRLTVT.

The chain uses TRBV28 and TRBJ2-5; no firm D call. The V gene lost 4 bases and the J gene lost 4 bases, with 10 bases spanning the gap. The CDR3 runs 13 residues. Germline values: CDR1 MDHEN, CDR2 SYDVKM. For the CDR3, the DNA is TGTGCCAGCAGTTCGAACCTGCGAGAGACCCAGTACTTC. Encoded protein: CASSSNLRETQYF.

V and J are TRBV14 and TRBJ2-5, with D perhaps matching TRBD2 (6 bases). Trimming pared 4 bases from V and 5 bases from J, leaving 11 bases between. Per the germline V gene, CDR1 is SGHDN and CDR2 is FVKESK. This CDR3 region has 13 residues. The CDR3 DNA reads TGTGCCAGCAGCCCTGTTGGGAGGGAGACCCAGTACTTC. Translated: CASSPVGRETQYF.

This sequence joins TRBV27 and TRBJ1-1; D remains unclear. Trimming left V 5 bases short and J 1 base short, with 8 bases between. Germline V gene sequence: CDR1 MNHEY, CDR2 SMNVEV (reference sequence). This CDR3 comprises 13 residues. The DNA for the CDR3 is TGTGCCAGCAGTCTACAGAGGAACACTGAAGCTTTCTTT. Protein product: CASSLQRNTEAFF.

DNA of the CDR3: TGCGCCAGCAGCTTGCGGGCAGGGAATTATGGAAACACCATATATTTT. Translation: CASSLRAGNYGNTIYF. The rearrangement links TRBV5-1 to TRBJ1-3, with D perhaps TRBD1 (5 bases). The CDR3 runs 16 residues. The V and J ends lost 1 base and 3 bases respectively, with 14 bases between them. Germline CDR1 and CDR2: SGHRS and YFSETQ.

The genes are TRBV6-5 and TRBJ2-7, with 7 bases lining up with TRBD1. The CDR3 is made up of 14 amino acids. V dropped 6 bases and J dropped 7; count of bases not matched to a gene: 12. Germline V gene data show CDR1 as MNHEY and CDR2 as SVGAGI. CDR3 coding DNA: TGTGCCAGCAGCTCAAGGGGGCGATTACAGGAGCAGTACTTC. Translating it yields CASSSRGRLQEQYF.

The V call is TRBV19, the J call TRBJ1-1, with D maybe TRBD1 (6 bases). This CDR3 contains 17 residues. CDR1 and CDR2 from the germline V gene are LNHDA and SQIVND (reference sequence). V dropped 4 bases and J dropped 5 bases, with 23 bases sitting between them. CDR3 DNA sequence: TGTGCCAGTAGTACAGACGAAAGCAGGGGAACTTGGACTGAAGCTTTCTTT. Translation gives CASSTDESRGTWTEAFF.

The chain uses TRBV6-6 and TRBJ2-5; tentative D call: TRBD1 (6 bases). In germline, CDR1 is MNHNY, CDR2 SVGAGI (reference sequence). The CDR3 has 12 amino acids. The V gene lost 4 bases and the J gene lost 4 bases, with 7 bases spanning the gap. The CDR3 region is CASSWTVETQYF. CDR3 DNA: TGTGCCAGCAGTTGGACAGTAGAGACCCAGTACTTC.

The genes are TRBV3-1 (or the pseudogene TRBV3-2) and TRBJ1-2; 12 bases map to TRBD1. V dropped 3 bases and J dropped 7; count of bases not matched to a gene: 24. This CDR3 comprises 21 residues. Germline loops: CDR1 LGHDT, CDR2 YNNKEL (reference sequence). CDR3 nucleotide sequence: TGTGCCAGCAGCCACTCGGGACAGGGGGCCCCGTGGATTCCCCCTGAGATTGGCTACACCTTC. Encoded protein: CASSHSGQGAPWIPPEIGYTF.

By proportion, this clone is medium-sized (0.01 to 0.1%). Written as DNA, the CDR3 is TGTGCCAGCAGTTTGCGGGAAGGGGTAACAGATACGCAGTATTTT. It specifies CASSLREGVTDTQYF. The gene calls are TRBV27 and TRBJ2-3, with a possible D match to TRBD2 (6 bases). Germline assignment: CDR1 MNHEY and CDR2 SMNVEV (reference sequence). The CDR3 is made up of 15 amino acids. The ends were cut back, 3 bases at V and 3 bases at J, with 13 bases in the middle.

The V and J genes are TRBV7-3 and TRBJ1-1, with D perhaps TRBD1 (6 bases). The V end was cut by 3 bases, the J end by 4 bases, with 9 bases between. Germline V gene lookup returns CDR1 SGHTA and CDR2 FQGTGA. The CDR3 length is 13 residues. The CDR3 DNA is TGTGCCAGCAGCTTTTCACAGGGCACTGAAGCTTTCTTT. Protein product: CASSFSQGTEAFF.

The chain combines TRBV19 with TRBJ1-5; D may be TRBD1 (5 bases). CDR3 length: 12 amino acids. Germline V gene sequence: CDR1 LNHDA, CDR2 SQIVND (reference sequence). Trimming shortened V by 4 bases and J by 7 bases, and 8 bases separated the two germline ends. In DNA, the CDR3 is TGTGCCAGTAGTACAGGGAGGCAGCCCCAGCATTTT. This gives the protein CASSTGRQPQHF.

The V call is TRBV28, the J call TRBJ1-5; no definite D call. This CDR3 has 13 residues. The V end lost 6 bases, the J end lost 5 bases, and 11 bases lay between the germline ends. CDR1 is MDHEN, CDR2 SYDVKM, per germline. The CDR3, as DNA: TGTGCCAGCAGCCCTTTAGGAGATCAGCCCCAGCATTTT. It translates to CASSPLGDQPQHF.